This T cell receptor (beta chain) was documented in a study of CD4 T cells in relation to SARS-CoV-2 and coronaviruses. About this clone: The antigen is undetermined.

Some clones are missing from TCRdb's copy, which holds only in-frame ones; the method was immunoSEQ multiplex PCR. The table has 35,000 to 50,000 clones, 82% seen once. The source material was naive CD4+ T cells from PBMCs, cultured in vitro. Sample subset: naive CD4+ T cells isolated by negative enrichment. The sequence came from an adult with COVID-19.

In DNA, the CDR3 is TGTGCCATCAGTGAGAGGCAAGGACTAGCGGCCGACACAGATACGCAGTATTTT. Residues: CAISERQGLAADTDTQYF. J is TRBJ2-3 and V is TRBV10-3; 10 bases agree with TRBD2. The CDR3 totals 18 residues. Germline CDR1 is ENHRY and CDR2 is SYGVKD. Germline trimming cut 2 bases from V and 2 bases from J; bases unmatched to any gene: 10.